This section outlines one TCR beta chain sequence together with its context. Followed longitudinally, the Seattle patients had been enrolled during active infection. The CDR3 consists of 12 residues. The V end was cut by 4 bases, the J end by 6 bases, with 6 bases between. Germline values: CDR1 LNHDA, CDR2 SQIVND (reference sequence). The sample comes from a study of blood T cell repertoires in COVID-19. Method: immunoSEQ multiplex PCR; TCRdb's copy keeps in-frame clones and lacks some. The table shows about 290,000 clones, with about 90% occurring only once. The clonotype originates from a woman aged 25 to 39 with COVID-19, enrolled during active disease. The rearrangement joins TRBV19 to TRBJ1-4; the D gene is possibly TRBD1 (6 bases). Sequenced sample: peripheral blood. The chain's CDR3 is CASSRGHEKLFF. The CDR3 coding sequence is TGTGCCAGTAGTAGGGGGCATGAAAAACTGTTTTTT.